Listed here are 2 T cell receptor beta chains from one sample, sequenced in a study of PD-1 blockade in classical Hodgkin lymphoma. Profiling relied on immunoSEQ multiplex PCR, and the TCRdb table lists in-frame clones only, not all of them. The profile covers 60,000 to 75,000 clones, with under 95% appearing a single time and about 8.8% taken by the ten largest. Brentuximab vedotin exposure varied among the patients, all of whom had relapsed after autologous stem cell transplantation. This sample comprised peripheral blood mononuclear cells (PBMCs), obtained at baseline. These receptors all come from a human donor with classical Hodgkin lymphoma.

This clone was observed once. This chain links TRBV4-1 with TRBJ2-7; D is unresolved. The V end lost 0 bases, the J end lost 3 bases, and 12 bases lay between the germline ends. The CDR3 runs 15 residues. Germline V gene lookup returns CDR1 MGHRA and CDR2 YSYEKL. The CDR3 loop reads CASSQESGRFYEQYF. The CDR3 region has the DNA TGCGCCAGCAGCCAAGAGTCCGGAAGATTCTACGAGCAGTACTTC.

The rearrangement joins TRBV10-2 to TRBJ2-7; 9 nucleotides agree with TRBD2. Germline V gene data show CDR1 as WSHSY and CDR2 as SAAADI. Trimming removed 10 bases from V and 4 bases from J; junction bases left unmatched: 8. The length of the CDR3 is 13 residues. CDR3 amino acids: CATIAGASYEQYF. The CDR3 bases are TGCGCCACAATAGCGGGAGCGTCGTACGAGCAGTACTTC.